This TCR beta chain is from a study of blood T cell repertoires in COVID-19. Across the whole study: Samples came from the United States, Italy and Spain, spanning acute and convalescent COVID-19. PBMCs, B-cell-depleted T cells, or T cells were the source of the cDNA or gDNA that made up the material.

CDR1 and CDR2 from the germline V gene are MGHRA and YSYEKL. Between the trimmed V and J ends, which lost 0 bases and 4 bases, there was a span of 16 bases. This CDR3 region has 17 residues. In the original workflow: Cell counts per sample came from amplifying reference gene primers. TCRdb's table, derived via immunoSEQ multiplex PCR, lists solely in-frame clones and lacks some. V, J and clone size derive from that table, while D and trimming were established from the DNA sequence. The top ten clones hold just under 2% of a sample with approximately 250,000 clones, 86% of them seen once. Sequencing used peripheral blood. This sequence was found in a man aged 25 to 45 with active or convalescent COVID-19. The chain is built from TRBV4-1 and TRBJ1-5, with D perhaps matching TRBD1 (6 bases). In DNA, the CDR3 is TGCGCCAGCAGCCAAGAAACTCACAGGGCCTCTAATCAGCCCCAGCATTTT. This codes for CASSQETHRASNQPQHF.